This paragraph covers one TCR beta chain sequence. This record belongs to a study of blood T cell repertoires in COVID-19. This CDR3 has 15 amino acids. V shed 5 bases and J 3 bases; nucleotides not matched to a gene: 6. Germline CDR1 reads MGHRA; CDR2 reads YSYEKL. Measured with immunoSEQ multiplex PCR; TCRdb has only the in-frame clones, and not every one. The sample has about 390,000 clones, 70% to 90% seen once; the top ten hold about 2.1%. The chain has TRBV4-1 and TRBJ2-7; 11 nucleotides agree with TRBD1. The sample taken for sequencing was peripheral blood. This TCR was sampled from a woman aged 60 to 75 with COVID-19, enrolled during active disease. The CDR3 here is CASSVRDRGIYEQYF. The DNA for the CDR3 is TGCGCCAGCAGCGTCCGGGACAGGGGGATCTACGAGCAGTACTTC.